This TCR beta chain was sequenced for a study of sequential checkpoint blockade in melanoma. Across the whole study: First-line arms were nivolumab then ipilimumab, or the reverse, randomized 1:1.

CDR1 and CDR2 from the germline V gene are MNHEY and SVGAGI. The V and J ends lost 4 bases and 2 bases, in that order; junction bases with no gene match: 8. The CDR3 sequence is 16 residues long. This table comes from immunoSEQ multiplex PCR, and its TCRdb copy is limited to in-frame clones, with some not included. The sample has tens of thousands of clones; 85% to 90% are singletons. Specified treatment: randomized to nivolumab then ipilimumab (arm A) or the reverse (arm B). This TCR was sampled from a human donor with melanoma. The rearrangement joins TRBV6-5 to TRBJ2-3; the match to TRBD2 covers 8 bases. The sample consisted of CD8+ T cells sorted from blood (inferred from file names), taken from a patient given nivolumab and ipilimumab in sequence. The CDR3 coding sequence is TGTGCCAGCAGTTCCTTTAGCGGGGCCTCCACAGATACGCAGTATTTT. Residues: CASSSFSGASTDTQYF.